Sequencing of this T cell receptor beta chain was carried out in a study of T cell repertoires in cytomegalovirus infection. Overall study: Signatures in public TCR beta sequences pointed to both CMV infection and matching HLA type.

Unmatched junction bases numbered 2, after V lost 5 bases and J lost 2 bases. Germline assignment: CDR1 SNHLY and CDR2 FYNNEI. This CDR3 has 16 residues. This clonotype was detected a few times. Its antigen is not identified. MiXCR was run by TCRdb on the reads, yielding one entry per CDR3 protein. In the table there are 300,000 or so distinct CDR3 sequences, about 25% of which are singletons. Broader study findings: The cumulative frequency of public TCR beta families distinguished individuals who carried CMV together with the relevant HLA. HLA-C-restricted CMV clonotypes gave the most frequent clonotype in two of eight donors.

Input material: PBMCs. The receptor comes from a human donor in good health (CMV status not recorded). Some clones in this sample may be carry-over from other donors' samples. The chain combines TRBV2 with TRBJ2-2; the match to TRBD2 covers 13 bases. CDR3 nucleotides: TGTGCCAGCAGTCGACTAGCGGGAGGTAACACCGGGGAGCTGTTTTTT. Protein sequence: CASSRLAGGNTGELFF.